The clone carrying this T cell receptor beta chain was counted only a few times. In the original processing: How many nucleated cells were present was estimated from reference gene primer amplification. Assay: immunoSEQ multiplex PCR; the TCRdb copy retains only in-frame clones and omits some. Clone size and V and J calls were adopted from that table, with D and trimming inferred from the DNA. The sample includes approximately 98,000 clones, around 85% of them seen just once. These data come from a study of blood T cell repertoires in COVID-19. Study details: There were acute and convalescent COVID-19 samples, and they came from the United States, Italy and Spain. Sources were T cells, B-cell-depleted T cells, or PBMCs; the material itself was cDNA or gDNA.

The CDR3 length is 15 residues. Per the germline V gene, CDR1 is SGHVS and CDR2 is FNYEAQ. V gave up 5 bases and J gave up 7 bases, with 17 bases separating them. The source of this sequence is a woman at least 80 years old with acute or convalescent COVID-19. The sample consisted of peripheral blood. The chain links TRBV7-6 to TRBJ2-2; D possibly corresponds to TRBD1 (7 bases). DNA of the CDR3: TGTGCCAGCAGCCGCGGAGGGGGCGGAGGCGGGGAGCTGTTTTTT. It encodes CASSRGGGGGGELFF.